This T cell receptor (beta chain) was observed in a study of cytomegalovirus exposure and HLA in healthy donors. CDR3 length equals 18 residues. Germline CDR1 is LGHNA and CDR2 is YNFKEQ. Trimming left V 0 bases short and J 5 bases short, with 19 bases between. This clone has only a few counts. The PCR ran on 60 Vbeta and 13 Jbeta primers. This table comes from immunoSEQ multiplex PCR, and its TCRdb copy is limited to in-frame clones, with some not included. The sample has around 110,000 clones, 55% to 85% seen once. The chain uses TRBV4-2 and TRBJ1-4; no definite D call. This receptor was identified in a man between 25 and 39 years old in good health and CMV-seronegative. The material sequenced was PBMCs. CDR3 in DNA: TGTGCCAGCAGCCAAGATCTAGCCCCGCAAATTTCCAATGAAAAACTGTTTTTT. It is translated as CASSQDLAPQISNEKLFF.